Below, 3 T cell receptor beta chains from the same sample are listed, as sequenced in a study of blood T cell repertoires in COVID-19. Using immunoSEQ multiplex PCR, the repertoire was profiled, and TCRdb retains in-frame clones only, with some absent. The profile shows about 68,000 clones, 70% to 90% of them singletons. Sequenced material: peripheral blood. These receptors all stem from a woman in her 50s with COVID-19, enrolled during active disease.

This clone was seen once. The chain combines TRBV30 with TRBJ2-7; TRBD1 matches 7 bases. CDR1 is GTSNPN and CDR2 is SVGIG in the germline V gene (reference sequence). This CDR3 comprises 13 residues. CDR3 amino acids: CAEGAQSSYEQYF. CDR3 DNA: TGTGCAGAGGGGGCCCAGAGCTCCTACGAGCAGTACTTC.

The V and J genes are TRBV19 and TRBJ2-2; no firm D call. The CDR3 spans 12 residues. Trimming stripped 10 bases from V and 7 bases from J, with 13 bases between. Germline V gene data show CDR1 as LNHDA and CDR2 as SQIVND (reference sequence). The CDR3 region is CATSSKFGELFF. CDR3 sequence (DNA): TGTGCCACCTCATCTAAGTTCGGGGAGCTGTTTTTT.

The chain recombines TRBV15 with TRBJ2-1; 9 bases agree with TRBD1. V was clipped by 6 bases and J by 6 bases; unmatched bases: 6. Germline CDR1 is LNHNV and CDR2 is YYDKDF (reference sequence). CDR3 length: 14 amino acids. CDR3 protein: CATRGQGRINEQFF. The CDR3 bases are TGTGCCACCAGAGGACAGGGGAGGATCAATGAGCAGTTCTTC.